These T cell receptor beta chains were read from a single sample in a study of T cell responses to AZD1222 COVID-19 vaccine. This table comes from immunoSEQ multiplex PCR, and its TCRdb copy is limited to in-frame clones, with some not included. The data show 150,000 or so clones, about 90% seen once. The sequencing used peripheral blood, collected 28 days after the second AZD1222 dose. The receptors derive from an adult who received the AZD1222 COVID-19 vaccine. CDR3s include the opening cysteine and the closing phenylalanine or tryptophan. The D gene is left open where the match is weak. Expanded clones are given a class, and other clones once, few, many or no size at all.

v_gene,abundance,d_gene,j_gene,CDR3nt,CDR3aa
TRBV7-8,.,TRBD1,TRBJ2-1,TGTGCCAGCACCTACCTGGCACAGGGGAACCCAAATAAGCAGTTCTTC,CASTYLAQGNPNKQFF
TRBV19,.,TRBD2,TRBJ2-3,TGTGCCAGTAGGATAGCGGGGGGAAAGAATACGCAGTATTTT,CASRIAGGKNTQYF
TRBV7-9,.,.,TRBJ2-6,TGTGCCAGCAGCTTAAGAAGTCTGGGATCTGGGGCCAACGTCCTGACTTTC,CASSLRSLGSGANVLTF
TRBV4-2,.,.,TRBJ2-3,TGTGCCAGCAGCCGAGCCTGGGGTGAAGGGCTCGCAGATACGCAGTATTTT,CASSRAWGEGLADTQYF
TRBV24-1,many,.,TRBJ1-5,TGTGCCACCAGTGTTGACGGGGTTCAGCCCCAGCATTTT,CATSVDGVQPQHF
TRBV27,.,TRBD1,TRBJ2-7,TGTGCCAGCAGGCTGACAGGGGGTATAGGGGAGCAGTACTTC,CASRLTGGIGEQYF
TRBV4-1,.,.,TRBJ1-5,TGCGCCAGCAGCCAGCTTTTCGTCGGTCAGCCCCAGCATTTT,CASSQLFVGQPQHF
TRBV5-1,.,.,TRBJ2-2,TGCGCCAGTGGGGACGGTGCGAACACCGGGGAGCTGTTTTTT,CASGDGANTGELFF
TRBV7-2,.,.,TRBJ1-6,TGTGCCAGCAGCTTAGGAGGGCTTAATTCACCCCTCCACTTT,CASSLGGLNSPLHF
TRBV7-2,.,.,TRBJ1-5,TGTGCCAGCACCCCCGCCGCAGGGAATAGCAATCAGCCCCAGCATTTT,CASTPAAGNSNQPQHF
TRBV19,.,TRBD1,TRBJ2-5,TGTGCCAGTAGCGAACAACAGGGGGATGAAGGAGAGACCCAGTACTTC,CASSEQQGDEGETQYF
TRBV4-1,.,TRBD2,TRBJ2-7,TGCGCCAGCAGCCAAGCCCCGATCCGACGACTAGCGGGAGAGCCCTACGAGCAGTACTTC,CASSQAPIRRLAGEPYEQYF
TRBV7-8,.,TRBD2,TRBJ2-1,TGTGCCAGCAGCTTAGCTGGGCGGGGGGTCTATGAGCAGTTCTTC,CASSLAGRGVYEQFF
TRBV5-1,.,.,TRBJ2-2,TGCGCCAGCAGCTTGGGCTCTACCGGGGAGCTGTTTTTT,CASSLGSTGELFF
TRBV3-1/TRBV3-2,once,.,TRBJ2-3,TGTGCCAGCAGCCAATTCGTCCCAGATACGCAGTATTTT,CASSQFVPDTQYF
TRBV5-4,once,TRBD1,TRBJ2-7,TGTGCCAGCAGCCGACAGGGAAACACCTACGAGCAGTACTTC,CASSRQGNTYEQYF
TRBV19,.,.,TRBJ2-5,TGTGCCAGTAGGGGTTCGGGGAACCAAGAGACCCAGTACTTC,CASRGSGNQETQYF
TRBV29-1,once,.,TRBJ2-7,TGCAGCGCCGCGGACAGAAGTTACGAGCAGTACTTC,CSAADRSYEQYF
TRBV12-3/TRBV12-4,once,.,TRBJ2-3,TGTGCCAGCAGTTCCACAGATACGCAGTATTTT,CASSSTDTQYF
TRBV6-1,.,.,TRBJ1-2,TGTGCCAGCAGTGAAGGCCATTGGGGTGGCTACACCTTC,CASSEGHWGGYTF
TRBV12-3/TRBV12-4,.,TRBD2,TRBJ2-5,TGTGCCAGCAGCGGGACTAGCGGGGGAGCCCAGTACTTC,CASSGTSGGAQYF
TRBV27,.,.,TRBJ2-2,TGTGCCAGCAGTTCACCGTTGCGGGACACCGGGGAGCTGTTTTTT,CASSSPLRDTGELFF
TRBV5-1,.,.,TRBJ1-2,TGCGCCAGCAGCGGGACGGGACGTCCTAACTATGGCTACACCTTC,CASSGTGRPNYGYTF
TRBV7-2,.,TRBD1,TRBJ2-2,TGTGCCAGCAGCGGTATACCGGGACAGACGAACACCGGGGAGCTGTTTTTT,CASSGIPGQTNTGELFF
TRBV7-2,.,.,TRBJ1-1,TGTGCCAGCAGCTTAAGGAAGACAGACACCACAGAAGCTTTCTTT,CASSLRKTDTTEAFF
TRBV21-1,.,.,TRBJ1-5,TGTGCCAGCAGCAAGCCCCAGCATTTT,CASSKPQHF
TRBV23-1,.,.,TRBJ1-4,TGCGCCAGCAGTCAGCGGCTCGTACAGGGTAAAGGTAATGAAAAACTGTTTTTT,CASSQRLVQGKGNEKLFF
TRBV7-2,.,.,TRBJ2-4,TGTGCCAGCAGCTTAGGGCCAGGGTTAACCATTCAGTACTTC,CASSLGPGLTIQYF
TRBV9,.,TRBD1,TRBJ1-2,TGTGCCAGCAGCCGGGAGGGACAGGACTATGGCTACACCTTC,CASSREGQDYGYTF
TRBV3-1/TRBV3-2,.,.,TRBJ2-1,TGTGCCAGCAGCCAAGAACCCCTCCACAATGAGCAGTTCTTC,CASSQEPLHNEQFF